This TCR beta chain derives from a study of cytomegalovirus exposure and HLA in healthy donors listed by TCRdb under 2017. About the investigation overall: An earlier analysis of fewer than 750 of the donors reported 250 to 300 Gb of sequence data and 95 million to 120 million unique TCR beta sequences obtained from 180 million or so T cells. Approximately 330 gigabases of sequencing data and approximately 91 million unique TCR sequences made up an early release that covered nearly 650 HLA-typed donors. Of the roughly 400 genotyped donors, 65% to 90% fell in the genetic ancestry cluster associated with self-reported Caucasian donors. The study aimed to test whether cataloging public T cell receptors could reveal signatures of past pathogen exposure. Using immunosequencing, the study profiled T cell repertoires from roughly 650 subjects and related those repertoires to cytomegalovirus serostatus. Besides the first cohort of around 670 subjects, a separate validation cohort made up of roughly 120 different subjects was used. To predict cytomegalovirus infection status, the study brought together high-throughput TCR immunosequencing, statistical association of individual TCRs with disease status, and machine learning. To study patterns of TCR occurrence, a later analysis re-analyzed previously published TCR beta repertoires from around 700 donors and added high-resolution HLA genotyping. In the later analysis, no new phenotypic data were used to find candidate immune exposures; instead, reliance was placed on TCR beta sequences and their occurrence across donors. In an earlier analysis of a few hundred of the donors, high-throughput TCR beta sequencing was used to judge whether each TCR beta V gene segment behaved as functional or pseudogenic. Donor age, sex, ethnicity and CMV serostatus were collected together with the repertoire data. Genome-wide SNP genotypes for about 65% of the 666 donors were used in a later genetic analysis, which treated that subset as a discovery cohort. Every repertoire in the discovery cohort had been generated on one and the same sequencing platform. HLA typing included class I and class II loci at four-digit resolution. Typing coverage differed by locus: A, B, C, DRB1 and DQB1 were typed in roughly 629-630 donors, DQA1 in roughly 500, DPA1 in approximately 610, and DPB1 in around 490. About five DR-DQ haplotypes were treated as single units for association and clustering because of strong linkage in the cohort. Among roughly 370 genotyped donors of the cohort, an average of roughly 240,000 unique TCR beta nucleotide sequences were sequenced per donor, roughly 20% of them non-productive.

In total, roughly 710 healthy bone marrow donors made up the cohort. Cohort members were all nominally healthy when sampled, although unrecorded immune exposures were likely present. The donor was CMV seropositive and belonged to the group of 250 to 350 seropositive cohort members. Each donor provided a peripheral blood sample, and peripheral blood mononuclear cells were used for TCR beta sequencing. The Qiagen DNeasy Blood Extraction Kit was used to extract genomic DNA from the blood cell samples. The library was built by means of the immunoSEQ multiplex PCR assay. For the multiplex PCR, a mixture combining 60 forward primers for TCR Vbeta segments and 13 reverse primers for TCR Jbeta segments was used. The CDR3 region of rearranged TCR beta genes was amplified from genomic DNA with a multiplex PCR assay. The Illumina HiSeq System was used to sequence the amplified TCR beta libraries as 87-base-pair reads. The paper's processing steps were these. Across the 500 to 850 repertoires, a later analysis counted roughly 84 million unique TCR beta chains, roughly 11 million of which were shared by at least two donors. Raw reads were error-corrected and collapsed into unique sequences by a nearest-neighbor algorithm in which closely related sequences were merged to remove PCR and sequencing errors. To assign V, D and J gene segments, CDR3 sequences were aligned to IMGT reference sequences. For a sequence to be retained, a match of at least six nucleotides was required to both a V gene segment and a J gene segment. A rearrangement counted as productive if the CDR3 had no stop codons and remained in frame with V and J, and every other rearrangement counted as non-productive. CDR3 was defined according to IMGT convention as the region running from the second conserved V-encoded cysteine to the conserved J-encoded phenylalanine. The earlier analysis of about 610 of the donors excluded any sequence lacking an unambiguous match to a single V gene segment. In an earlier analysis of almost 600 of the donors, a V segment was called functional when productive rearrangements were above 56.7%, and segregating when the standard deviation between donors exceeded 5%. To diagnose cytomegalovirus status from the catalog of TCR beta chain sequences, a statistical classification framework was built. V and J gene assignment, in a later analysis, came from comparing TCR nucleotide sequences with IMGT/GENE-DB human TR gene sequences. A later analysis assigned CDR3 sequences and most-parsimonious VDJ recombination scenarios with the TCRdist pipeline. A later analysis defined each TCR beta chain by its CDR3 amino acid sequence plus V-gene family, and excluded reads lacking a unique V-gene family. To address suspected cross-contamination and a sequencing artifact, a later analysis removed a few hundred highly shared, low-generation-probability nucleotide sequences. In a later analysis, a clonal expansion index for each public chain was calculated from normalized within-repertoire ranks of inferred template counts. Generation probabilities in a later analysis came from a VDJ recombination model fitted to out-of-frame rearrangements, and those results were checked against IGoR. Hypergeometric tests were used in a later analysis to score TCR-TCR, TCR-HLA and TCR-CMV co-occurrence, with a repertoire-size bias correction applied to the TCR pairs. False discovery rates were estimated in a later analysis by permuting HLA or CMV assignments 20 times. In a later analysis, co-occurring TCRs were grouped with DBSCAN, and TCRdist sequence similarity was added when clustering was performed within HLA-allele-positive subsets. Co-occurrence clustering excluded repertoires with fewer than 30,000 or more than 120,000 public chains, plus five with anomalous nucleotide sharing. Entries here come from immuneACCESS through TCRdb and include only in-frame sequences with V and J called. Some clones fail to appear in such tables; in the studies checked, an unresolved V gene covers under half of the shortfall, and the cause of the remainder is unknown. V and J calls and clone size are copied from that table; D and trimming were computed from the DNA. Present in this sample are 80,000 to 95,000 clones, approximately 71% of which were seen just once. The ten biggest clones cover about a sixth of the sample.

Findings and caveats that apply to the study as a whole: A few of the identified cytomegalovirus-associated TCR beta chains were confirmed in vitro to be specific for cytomegalovirus antigens. In this cohort, only TCR beta chains were sequenced, and detectable features were limited by the absence of alpha or paired-chain data. It was suggested by the authors that the approach could potentially be generalized to other disease states and immunological phenotypes. According to a later analysis, TCR association rates differed among HLA loci, with DRB1 alleles showing the most associated TCRs and HLA-C alleles showing the fewest. Across donors, most TCR sequences were observed very rarely, whereas some public TCRs were present in many individuals. Correlated functional status among segregating V segments might be attributable to linkage disequilibrium, but an unknown experimental factor could not be ruled out. In an earlier analysis of some 500 of the donors, most TCR beta V segments were observed in productive rearrangements about 90% or about 30% of the time, broadly matching IMGT annotations. In a later analysis, HLA-associated TCR beta chains showed more clonal expansion and lower generation probabilities than non-associated chains that were equally common. Roughly uniform sequencing depth across donors was assumed in presence/absence analyses, although this assumption may not hold. Specific HLA alleles were associated with more than 15,000 TCR beta sequences at a false discovery rate of 0.05 in a later analysis. A later analysis found that most CMV-associated TCR beta chains appeared HLA-restricted, with HLA associations seemingly driven largely by CMV exposure. In the study, about 150 TCR beta chains were listed as associated with cytomegalovirus. Roughly 17 rarely observed V segments, including chromosome 9 orphons, were excluded from the earlier analysis of a few hundred of the donors because counts were too low. A later analysis reported that several top co-occurrence clusters appeared linked to parvovirus B19, influenza, CMV and Epstein-Barr virus. In a later genetic analysis, fewer N-insertions in productive TCRs were reported among donors in an Asian-associated ancestry cluster than the approximately 670-donor mean. A further reported finding was that TCR beta sequences accurately predicted the HLA-A and HLA-B alleles for most subjects in the first cohort. The only immune exposure information available for the cohort was CMV serostatus. Assigning TCR associations to individual alleles was difficult when HLA alleles, especially DR and DQ, strongly co-occurred. Some IMGT-functional V segments, including TRBV6-2 and TRBV6-3, could not be told apart with the 87-base-pair reads, so those segments were excluded. Because some donors lacked HLA typing at each locus, the association tests relied only on the typed subset. The classifier was reported to diagnose cytomegalovirus status with high specificity and sensitivity in both the original and validation cohorts. A cluster of highly shared sequence variants was judged likely to be a technical artifact of the sequencing pipeline. A later genetic analysis associated a missense DCLRE1C variant with V-gene and J-gene trimming of TCR beta chains, and an independent cohort replicated the association.

From V the trimming removes 2 bases and from J it removes 6 bases, while the gene matches leave 9 bases of the junction unaccounted for. CDR1 and CDR2, per the germline V gene, are SGHTA and FQGTGA. Reading from cysteine to phenylalanine, the CDR3 counts 16 amino acids. Only CDR3 DNA remains: 48 bases, in frame from the first base. A word on this clone: It lacks a known antigen. No clone much larger than this one lies a single base away; base qualities are absent.

The specimen sequenced was PBMCs. The sequence is built from TRBV7-3 and TRBJ2-1; the junction holds 8 bases that match TRBD2. The receptor's source is a woman younger than 35 in good health and CMV-seropositive. The CDR3 sequence is CASSLLGPAGGNEQFF. In nucleotide form, the sequence is TGTGCCAGCAGCTTACTCGGTCCGGCGGGGGGCAATGAGCAGTTCTTC. The CDR3 plus the reference TRBV7-3 and TRBJ2-1 genes for the other parts give the full variable domain: GAGVSQTPSNKVTEKGKYVELRCDPISGHTALYWYRQSLGQGPEFLIYFQGTGAADDSGLPNDRFFAVRPEGSVSTLKIQRTERGDSAVYLCASSLLGPAGGNEQFFGPGTRLTVL.